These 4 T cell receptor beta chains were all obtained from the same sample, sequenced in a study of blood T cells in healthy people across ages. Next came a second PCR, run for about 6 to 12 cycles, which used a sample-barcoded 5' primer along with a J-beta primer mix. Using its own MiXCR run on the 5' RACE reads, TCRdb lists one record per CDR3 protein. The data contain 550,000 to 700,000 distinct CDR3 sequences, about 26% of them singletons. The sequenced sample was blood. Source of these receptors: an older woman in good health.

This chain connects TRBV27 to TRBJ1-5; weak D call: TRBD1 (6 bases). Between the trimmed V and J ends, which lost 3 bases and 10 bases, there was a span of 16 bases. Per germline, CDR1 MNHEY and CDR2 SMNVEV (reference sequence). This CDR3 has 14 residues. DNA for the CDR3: TGTGCCAGCAGTTTCACAGGGATAATTCGTCCCCAGCATTTT. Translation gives CASSFTGIIRPQHF.

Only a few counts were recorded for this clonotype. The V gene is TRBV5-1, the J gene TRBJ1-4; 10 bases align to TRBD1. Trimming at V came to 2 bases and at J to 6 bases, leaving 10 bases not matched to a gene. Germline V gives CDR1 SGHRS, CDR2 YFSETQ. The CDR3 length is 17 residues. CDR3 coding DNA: TGCGCCAGCAGCTTTACCCCCCGGGGGACAGGGGATGAAAAACTGTTTTTT. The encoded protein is CASSFTPRGTGDEKLFF. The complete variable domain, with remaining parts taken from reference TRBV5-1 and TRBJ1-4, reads KAGVTQTPRYLIKTRGQQVTLSCSPISGHRSVSWYQQTPGQGLQFLFEYFSETQRNKGNFPGRFSGRQFSNSRSEMNVSTLELGDSALYLCASSFTPRGTGDEKLFFGSGTQLSVL.

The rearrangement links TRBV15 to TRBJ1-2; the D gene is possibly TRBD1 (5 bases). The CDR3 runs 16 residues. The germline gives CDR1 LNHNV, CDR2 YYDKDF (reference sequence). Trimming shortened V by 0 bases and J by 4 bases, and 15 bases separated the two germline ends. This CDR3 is CATSRDRQGGFYGYTF. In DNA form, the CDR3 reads TGTGCCACCAGCAGAGATCGCCAGGGAGGCTTCTATGGCTACACCTTC.

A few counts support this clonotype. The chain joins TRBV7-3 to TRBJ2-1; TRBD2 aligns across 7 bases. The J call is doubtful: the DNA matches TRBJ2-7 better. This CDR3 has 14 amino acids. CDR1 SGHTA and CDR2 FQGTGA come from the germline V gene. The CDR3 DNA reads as TGTGCCAGCGCCCAGTCTAGCGGACCCTACGAGCAGTACTTC. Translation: CASAQSSGPYEQYF.